This T cell receptor (beta chain) emerged from a study of vaccination effects on CD4 cells after COVID-19. Whole-study findings and limits: Late after vaccination, infection- and vaccine-induced clones showed marked clonal contraction. Researchers report that only 1 of 255 vaccine-induced clones in healthy vaccinees cross-reacted with common cold coronaviruses.

Trimming at V came to 5 bases and at J to 0 bases, leaving 6 bases not matched to a gene. CDR3 length: 16 amino acids. Germline V CDR1 and CDR2: SGHTA, FQGNSA. Viral peptide pool expansion of antigen-specific CD4+ T cells preceded sequencing in the ViraFEST assay. Culturing for around eleven days preceded CD4+ T cell isolation. Vaccine recipients lacked prior SARS-CoV-2 infection and had negative nucleocapsid antibodies. For each well, roughly 2 million PBMC were cultured with 10 IU/ml IL-2 and 9.5 to 10 ug/ml peptides. A half-volume exchange with IL-2 medium occurred on days 3 and 7. Notes on this clone: Its antigen remains unidentified.

Here immunoSEQ multiplex PCR was the method, and the copy in TCRdb shows in-frame clones only, minus some. Of tens of thousands of clones listed, about 74% were seen once; the top ten hold 3% to 4%. The source of this sequence is a human donor who received a COVID-19 vaccine. This material consisted of CD4+ T cells from PBMCs cultured with SARS-CoV-2 spike peptides, taken before COVID-19 vaccination. V and J are TRBV7-2 and TRBJ1-1, with 10 nucleotides matching TRBD1. The CDR3 DNA reads TGTGCCAGCAGCCCGAGACAGGGGGCGGTGAACACTGAAGCTTTCTTT. Its translation is CASSPRQGAVNTEAFF.